These T cell receptor beta chains were read from a single sample in a study of blood T cell repertoires in COVID-19. Generated by immunoSEQ multiplex PCR, the TCRdb table keeps only in-frame clones and is missing some. Counted here are some 50,000 clones, around 84% occurring once; the ten biggest clones make up roughly 1.6%. Sequenced sample: peripheral blood. All receptors derive from a man between 50 and 59 years old with acute or convalescent COVID-19. CDR3s include the opening cysteine and the closing phenylalanine or tryptophan. The D gene is left open where the match is weak. Clone size appears in some rows only: once, few, many, or a class for an expanded clone.

j_gene,d_gene,abundance,v_gene,CDR3nt,CDR3aa
TRBJ1-6,-,-,TRBV28,TGTGCCAGCAGTTTCTCGGGGTTGTCTAATTCACCCCTCCACTTT,CASSFSGLSNSPLHF
TRBJ2-6,-,-,TRBV4-3,TGCGCCAGCAGCCAAGGACATGAAACGGGGGCCAACGTCCTGACTTTC,CASSQGHETGANVLTF
TRBJ2-7,TRBD2,-,TRBV14,TGTGCCAGCAGCCAAGATCTAGGACTAGCGGGAGGAAAAGGTTACGAGCAGTACTTC,CASSQDLGLAGGKGYEQYF
TRBJ1-2,TRBD1,-,TRBV4-1,TGCGCCAGCAGCCCCAGCCGGAAGACAGGGGCGACCCATTGGGACTATGGCTACACCTTC,CASSPSRKTGATHWDYGYTF
TRBJ2-4,-,once,TRBV7-2,TGTGCCAGCAGCCAGACAGGCTCCCCTGGAAACATTCAGTACTTC,CASSQTGSPGNIQYF
TRBJ1-3,-,-,TRBV6-2/TRBV6-3,TGTGCCAGCAGCGACTACACTGGCTCTGGAAACACCATATATTTT,CASSDYTGSGNTIYF
TRBJ1-2,-,few,TRBV4-3,TGCGCCAGCAGCCAAGATAGCGGGGTAACCTATGGCTACACCTTC,CASSQDSGVTYGYTF
TRBJ2-1,TRBD2,-,TRBV5-5,TGTGCCAGCAGCCCCACAGCGGGAGGTAATGAGCAGTTCTTC,CASSPTAGGNEQFF
TRBJ2-5,-,-,TRBV5-6,TGTGCCAGCAGCCCCGGGTCGGGCGGGGCCGACCCTATTAGGACCCAGTACTTC,CASSPGSGGADPIRTQYF
TRBJ1-6,TRBD1,few,TRBV2,TGTGCCAGCAGTGACGCTCCGTACCCGACAGGGTGGTCACCCCTCCACTTT,CASSDAPYPTGWSPLHF
TRBJ2-3,-,-,TRBV12-3/TRBV12-4,TGTGCCAGCAGTTCCCCGGGCACAGATACGCAGTATTTT,CASSSPGTDTQYF
TRBJ2-3,TRBD2,-,TRBV2,TGTGCCAGCCGGGGGGTCCATGCCTTTTATACGCAGTATTTT,CASRGVHAFYTQYF
TRBJ2-3,TRBD1,-,TRBV30,TGTGCCTGGAGTGCCCGGACAGGGGAGCCCCAGTATTTT,CAWSARTGEPQYF
TRBJ2-1,TRBD2,-,TRBV30,TGTGCCTGGAGCCACCTAGCGGGAGGGCGGGATGAGCAGTTCTTC,CAWSHLAGGRDEQFF
TRBJ2-7,-,-,TRBV11-2,TGTGCCAGCAGCCTAACAGGGTTCTACGAGCAGTACTTC,CASSLTGFYEQYF
TRBJ1-1,-,-,TRBV4-3,TGCGCCAGCAGCCACACAAACAAGAACACTGAAGCTTTCTTT,CASSHTNKNTEAFF
TRBJ1-2,TRBD1,-,TRBV29-1,TGCAGCGTTGGTGGAGCCGTACAGGGGTACTATGGCTACACCTTC,CSVGGAVQGYYGYTF
TRBJ1-2,-,-,TRBV9,TGTGCCAGCAGCCCAGGGGCCGAAAGAGGCTACACCTTC,CASSPGAERGYTF
TRBJ2-7,-,-,TRBV27,TGTGCCAGCAGTTTGGACAGTGCCTACTACGAGCAGTACTTC,CASSLDSAYYEQYF
TRBJ1-2,TRBD1,once,TRBV6-5,TGTGCCAGCAGCTTGGGACAGGTTGGTGGCTACACCTTC,CASSLGQVGGYTF
TRBJ2-7,TRBD1,-,TRBV19,TGTGCCAGTAGTATTTCAGGGGGTCCACCCTACGAGCAGTACTTC,CASSISGGPPYEQYF
TRBJ1-2,-,once,TRBV28,TGTGCCAGCAGTTTAGTCGGGGAGGTAAACTATGGCTACACCTTC,CASSLVGEVNYGYTF
TRBJ1-6,TRBD1,-,TRBV28,TGTGCCAGCAGTTTACCGCGGACAGGTGCTAATTCACCCCTCCACTTT,CASSLPRTGANSPLHF
TRBJ1-5,-,-,TRBV5-6,TGTGCCAGCAGCTCCTGGACAGCCGGTCAGCCCCAGCATTTT,CASSSWTAGQPQHF
TRBJ2-5,-,-,TRBV9,TGTGCCAGCAGCGATGGAGGGTCAGAGACCCAGTACTTC,CASSDGGSETQYF
TRBJ2-7,TRBD2,-,TRBV7-2,TGTGCCAGCAGCCTAGGGAGGGGCTCCTACGAGCAGTACTTC,CASSLGRGSYEQYF
TRBJ2-1,-,-,TRBV27,TGTGCCAGCAGTTTATCGAAAGGTGGGCGAGGGACCTACAATGAGCAGTTCTTC,CASSLSKGGRGTYNEQFF
TRBJ2-2,TRBD2,-,TRBV29-1,TGCAGTGGTCGGGGGGTGAACACCGGGGAGCTGTTTTTT,CSGRGVNTGELFF
TRBJ2-5,TRBD1,-,TRBV5-1,TGCGCCAGCAGCAGGGACAGCCAAGAGACCCAGTACTTC,CASSRDSQETQYF
TRBJ2-7,TRBD2,-,TRBV3-1/TRBV3-2,TGTGCCAGCAGCCCGGGACTATGGGAGCAGTACTTC,CASSPGLWEQYF
TRBJ1-6,TRBD1,few,TRBV7-9,TGTGCCAGCAGCCAACCAGGGGGCTCACCCCTCCACTTT,CASSQPGGSPLHF
TRBJ2-1,-,-,TRBV27,TGTGCCAGCAAGGGTGGGGGAGGTGGGTTGAATGAGCAGTTCTTC,CASKGGGGGLNEQFF
TRBJ2-2,TRBD1,-,TRBV3-1/TRBV3-2,TGTGCCAGCAGCCCCAGGGGGTTGAACACCGGGGAGCTGTTTTTT,CASSPRGLNTGELFF
TRBJ1-5,TRBD1,-,TRBV5-6,TGTGCCAGCAGCTTGGGCAGGGGGCGACAGCCCCAGCATTTT,CASSLGRGRQPQHF
TRBJ1-1,-,-,TRBV2,TGTGCCAGTGGAAGGGGGAACACTGAAGCTTTCTTT,CASGRGNTEAFF
TRBJ1-5,TRBD1,-,TRBV18,TGTGCCAGCTCACCAGGGACAGGGGGTCAGCCCCAGCATTTT,CASSPGTGGQPQHF
TRBJ2-2,-,few,TRBV27,TGTGCCAGCAGTCGGACATCAGCGAACACCGGGGAGCTGTTTTTT,CASSRTSANTGELFF
TRBJ2-7,TRBD2,-,TRBV28,TGTGCCAGCAGAAACATCGAGGGACTAGCGGGAGCCTACGAGCAGTACTTC,CASRNIEGLAGAYEQYF
TRBJ1-3,-,-,TRBV9,TGTGCCAGCAGCGTATTAATGGCCGACAGCTCTGGAAACACCATATATTTT,CASSVLMADSSGNTIYF
TRBJ2-1,TRBD1,-,TRBV12-5,TGTGCTAGTGGTTTGGTACGGGACAGTCTGGTCGGTGAGCAGTTCTTC,CASGLVRDSLVGEQFF
TRBJ2-3,-,-,TRBV6-5,TGTGCCAGCAGGGTCGAACCACTGCGTACAGATACGCAGTATTTT,CASRVEPLRTDTQYF
TRBJ2-3,-,-,TRBV27,TGTGCCAGCAGTTTGTCCTACGGAGATACGCAGTATTTT,CASSLSYGDTQYF
TRBJ1-1,-,-,TRBV6-5,TGTGCCAGCAGTTACTCGATACAGGGATTTGAAGCTTTCTTT,CASSYSIQGFEAFF
TRBJ2-3,TRBD2,-,TRBV28,TGTGCCAGCAGTCCCAGACTAGCGGGAGTGGGCACAGATACGCAGTATTTT,CASSPRLAGVGTDTQYF
TRBJ2-7,-,-,TRBV7-9,TGTGCCAGCAGACCCGGTGGTGGCGAGCAGTACTTC,CASRPGGGEQYF
TRBJ1-4,TRBD1,few,TRBV6-5,TGTGCCAGCAGTATCGACAGGGGTGAAGAAAAACTGTTTTTT,CASSIDRGEEKLFF
TRBJ2-7,TRBD1,-,TRBV4-1,TGCGCCAGCAGCCTATTCCGACAGGGGGCCGACGAGCAGTACTTC,CASSLFRQGADEQYF